The T cell receptor beta chain under discussion was sequenced for a study of technical replicates of blood from four donors. V was cut by 4 bases and J by 1 base, with 8 bases left in between. CDR1 is SGHDT and CDR2 is YYEEEE in the germline V gene. The CDR3 runs 13 residues. Profiled with immunoSEQ multiplex PCR; TCRdb holds only in-frame clones, not every one. The sample contains under 70,000 clones, approximately 89% of which appear only once. The rearrangement links TRBV5-6 to TRBJ1-1; D gene uncertain. The source is a human donor in good health. Some clones in this sample may be carry-over from other donors' samples. Sequenced material: PBMCs. This CDR3 reads CASSPVGNTEAFF. The CDR3 DNA reads TGTGCCAGCAGCCCGGTCGGGAACACTGAAGCTTTCTTT.